This TCR beta chain was profiled in a study of identical twins (dated by TCRdb to between 2015 and 2016). Describing the broader study: The study deep-sequenced TCR alpha and beta repertoires from monozygotic twins, unrelated adults of various ages and cord blood to test whether fetal clonotypes persist. To rule out contamination, replicate twin experiments were performed at different times with different library preparation protocols.

The paper's findings and limits, for the study overall: A weaker excess of twin sharing was found in beta out-of-frame sequences because the signal-to-noise ratio was lowered by fewer shared sequences. Compared with coincidental sharing between unrelated individuals, out-of-frame TCR alpha sequences shared between twins showed an excess of sequences with low generation probability. In monozygotic twins, recombination models systematically underestimated out-of-frame TCR alpha sharing, but the models matched the sharing seen between unrelated individuals. Conclusions relied on cross-sectional statistical analysis, since the same donors could not be followed over many years. Fewer insertions were carried by abundant cord blood beta clonotypes, a similar but weaker trend appeared in young adult naive repertoires, and no such trend appeared in memory repertoires. Zero-insertion analyses could be partly confounded by invariant T cells such as MAIT and iNKT, though diverse VJ usage argued against such confounding for most clonotypes.

V was cut back by 4 bases and J by 5 bases, leaving a gap of 17 bases between them. CDR3 length: 15 amino acids, cysteine to phenylalanine. The kept DNA is CDR3 alone, 45 bases in frame from the first base. CDR1 and CDR2 were assigned from the germline V gene (reference sequence) as LGHDT and YNNKEL. Library preparation was by 5' RACE. This sample was sequenced with an Illumina HiSeq 2000. A universal primer binding site was added through template switching, and the final cDNA carried a unique molecular identifier so that TCR cDNA molecules could be counted accurately. Specific primers in the conserved constant-segment region were used to synthesize first-strand cDNA for TCR alpha and beta chains. To control for contamination, every cDNA library was double barcoded, receiving both a SMART-Mk sample barcode and Illumina barcodes. TruSeq adapter sequences along with Illumina sample barcodes were introduced in two successive PCR steps. Sequencing of the TCR alpha and beta cDNA libraries was done on the Illumina HiSeq platform using custom primers. In the paper's pipeline: Unique molecular identifiers were extracted from raw reads with MiGEC, and CDR3 positions were determined with MiXCR. For each individual, recombination models were inferred using an EM algorithm with the repgenHMM and IGoR tools. Shared clonotypes were analyzed with the tcR package in R, and sharing was normalized by the product of cloneset sizes. To study raw recombination free of thymic and clonal selection effects, out-of-frame nonproductive sequences were analyzed. The public reads were quality trimmed at Q25 with fastp and then assembled into clones with MiXCR by TCRdb, keeping productive beta chains. For every CDR3 protein sequence, its rows merge into one entry that carries the most common genes and DNA. The V and J calls come from TCRdb's annotation, not from the publication. In all, the sample holds 750,000 to 950,000 distinct CDR3 sequences, and around an eighth of those were seen once. Clones ranked in the top ten supply about 1.5% of the sample.

As concerns this clonotype: The specificity of this receptor is unknown. Base qualities are missing; no much larger clone stands one base away.

Every donor was a healthy Caucasian. The twin cohort comprised three pairs of female monozygotic twins, all aged about 18 to 29 years. Peripheral blood mononuclear cells were the source from which RNA for the TCR libraries was isolated. This sample was shared with a second study, whose subject was yellow fever vaccine responses in identical twins. Drawing on the second study: According to the authors, in identical twins the way T cells responded to vaccination appeared partly convergent and partly personalized. Focusing on identical twins, the study followed the T cell clones that responded to the vaccine, and did so with precision.

The chain couples TRBV3-1 to TRBJ1-1; TRBD1 is a weak D gene call, 5 bases matching. Material for sequencing was PBMCs. This TCR was sampled from a woman under 30 in good health. The CDR3 amino acid sequence is: CASSPVGVRATEAFF. Here is the DNA: TGTGCCAGCAGCCCGGTAGGGGTTAGGGCTACTGAAGCTTTCTTT.